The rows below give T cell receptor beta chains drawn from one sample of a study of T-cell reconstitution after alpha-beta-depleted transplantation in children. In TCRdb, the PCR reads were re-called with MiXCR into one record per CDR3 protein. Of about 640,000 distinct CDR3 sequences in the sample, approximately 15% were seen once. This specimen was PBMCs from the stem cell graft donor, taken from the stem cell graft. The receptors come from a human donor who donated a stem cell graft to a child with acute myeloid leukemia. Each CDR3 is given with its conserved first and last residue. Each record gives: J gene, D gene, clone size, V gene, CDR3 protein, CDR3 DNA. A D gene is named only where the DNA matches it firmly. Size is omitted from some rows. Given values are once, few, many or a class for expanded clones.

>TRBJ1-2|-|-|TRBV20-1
CSASPGQSLNNYGYTF
TGCAGTGCTAGTCCGGGGCAGAGCCTCAACAACTATGGCTACACCTTC
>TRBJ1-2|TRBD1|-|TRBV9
CASSGEGQEGIYGYTF
TGTGCCAGCAGCGGGGAAGGACAGGAGGGTATCTATGGCTACACCTTC
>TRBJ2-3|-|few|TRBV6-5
CASSSGHTQYF
TGTGCCAGCAGTTCAGGTCATACGCAGTATTTT
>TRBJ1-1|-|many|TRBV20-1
CSARGSEAFF
TGCAGTGCTAGGGGATCTGAAGCTTTCTTT
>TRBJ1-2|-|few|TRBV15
CATSRADSGYGYTF
TGTGCCACCAGCAGAGCCGACAGCGGCTATGGCTACACCTTC
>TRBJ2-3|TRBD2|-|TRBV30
CAWDLAGLLTDTQYF
TGTGCCTGGGACTTAGCGGGGCTGCTCACAGATACGCAGTATTTT
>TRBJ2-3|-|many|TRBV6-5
CASSYSGGHTTTQYF
TGTGCCAGCAGTTACTCAGGGGGACACACTACTACGCAGTATTTT
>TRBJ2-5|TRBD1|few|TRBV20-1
CSAIPGTVKTQYF
TGCAGTGCTATACCCGGGACAGTGAAAACCCAGTACTTC
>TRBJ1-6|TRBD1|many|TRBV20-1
CSARRDRDFGSYNSPLHF
TGCAGTGCTCGCCGGGACAGGGACTTTGGCTCCTATAATTCACCCCTCCACTTT
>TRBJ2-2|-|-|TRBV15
CATSPRTFANTGELFF
TGTGCCACCAGCCCTAGGACGTTCGCGAACACCGGGGAGCTGTTTTTT
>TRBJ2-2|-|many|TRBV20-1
CSARQRFMNTGELFF
TGCAGTGCTAGACAGCGCTTCATGAACACCGGGGAGCTGTTTTTT
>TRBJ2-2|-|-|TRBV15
CATSRDLPGELFF
TGTGCCACCAGCAGAGATCTCCCCGGGGAGCTGTTTTTT
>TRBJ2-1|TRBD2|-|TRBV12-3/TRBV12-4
CASSGLAGGPGAYNEQFF
TGTGCCAGCAGTGGGCTAGCGGGGGGGCCGGGAGCCTACAATGAGCAGTTCTTC
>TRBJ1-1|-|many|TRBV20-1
CSARSGNTEAFF
TGCAGTGCTAGATCGGGGAACACTGAAGCTTTCTTT
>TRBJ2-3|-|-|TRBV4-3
CASSQWATDTQYF
TGCGCCAGCAGCCAGTGGGCCACAGATACGCAGTATTTT
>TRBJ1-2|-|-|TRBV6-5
CASSYAYSVDGYTF
TGTGCCAGCAGTTACGCGTACAGTGTGGATGGCTACACCTTC
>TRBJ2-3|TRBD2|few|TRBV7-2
CASRLPGGGFQDTQYF
TGTGCCAGCAGGCTCCCTGGCGGGGGTTTTCAAGATACGCAGTATTTT
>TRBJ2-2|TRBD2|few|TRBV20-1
CSARRETTTGELFF
TGCAGTGCCAGGCGGGAGACCACTACCGGGGAGCTGTTTTTT
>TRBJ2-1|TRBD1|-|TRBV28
CASSSGQDVMSGEQFF
TGTGCCAGCAGTTCTGGACAGGACGTTATGAGTGGGGAGCAGTTCTTC
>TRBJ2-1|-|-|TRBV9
CASRTSSYNEQFF
TGTGCCAGCAGGACGAGCTCCTACAATGAGCAGTTCTTC
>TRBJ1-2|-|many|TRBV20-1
CSARTDREVHGYTF
TGCAGTGCTAGGACGGACCGTGAGGTCCATGGCTACACCTTC
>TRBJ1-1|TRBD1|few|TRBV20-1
CSARRGSWDTEAFF
TGCAGTGCCCGCAGGGGGTCCTGGGACACTGAAGCTTTCTTT
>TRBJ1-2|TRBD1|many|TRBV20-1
CSAARDREDLRLYGYTF
TGCAGTGCTGCCCGGGACAGGGAGGACCTGCGGCTTTATGGCTACACCTTC
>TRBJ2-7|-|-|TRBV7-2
CASSFTGTNYEQYF
TGTGCCAGCAGCTTCACAGGGACGAACTACGAGCAGTACTTC
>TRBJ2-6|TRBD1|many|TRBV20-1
CSASLGQRSGANVLTF
TGCAGTGCTAGTTTGGGACAGCGCTCTGGGGCCAACGTCCTGACTTTC
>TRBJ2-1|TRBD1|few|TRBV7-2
CASSFLYDRADNEQFF
TGTGCCAGCAGCTTTTTGTATGACAGGGCGGACAATGAGCAGTTCTTC
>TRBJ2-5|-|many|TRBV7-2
CASSFDRLPQETQYF
TGTGCCAGCAGCTTCGATCGACTACCGCAAGAGACCCAGTACTTC
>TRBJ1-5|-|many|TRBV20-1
CSATKGPYSNQPQHF
TGCAGTGCTACCAAGGGCCCCTATAGCAATCAGCCCCAGCATTTT
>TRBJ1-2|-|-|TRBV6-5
CASSFVDSLYGYTF
TGTGCCAGCAGTTTCGTTGATTCCCTCTATGGCTACACCTTC
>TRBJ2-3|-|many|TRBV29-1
CSVEGPDSRTDTQYF
TGCAGCGTTGAAGGGCCCGACAGTCGCACAGATACGCAGTATTTT
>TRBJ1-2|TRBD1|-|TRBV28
CASDTGEVDGYTF
TGTGCCAGTGACACAGGGGAAGTCGATGGCTACACCTTC
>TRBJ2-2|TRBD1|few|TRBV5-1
CASSFGVQGVSTGELFF
TGCGCCAGCAGCTTCGGGGTACAGGGGGTCAGCACCGGGGAGCTGTTTTTT
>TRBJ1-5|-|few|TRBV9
CASSAGPGENQPQHF
TGTGCCAGCAGCGCCGGACCGGGGGAAAATCAGCCCCAGCATTTT
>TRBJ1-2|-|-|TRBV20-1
CSARPREDYGYTF
TGCAGTGCTAGACCTCGAGAGGACTATGGCTACACCTTC
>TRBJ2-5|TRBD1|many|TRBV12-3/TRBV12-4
CASSLTGAYQETQYF
TGTGCCAGCAGTCTCACAGGGGCCTACCAAGAGACCCAGTACTTC
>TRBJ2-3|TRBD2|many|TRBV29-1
CSVGGLTSTDTQYF
TGCAGCGTTGGGGGACTAACCTCCACAGATACGCAGTATTTT
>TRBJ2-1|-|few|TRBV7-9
CASSLGLGAESYNEQFF
TGTGCCAGCAGCTTAGGCCTGGGGGCGGAATCCTACAATGAGCAGTTCTTC
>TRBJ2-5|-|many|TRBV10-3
CAISEGTRGETQYF
TGTGCCATCAGTGAGGGAACGAGAGGGGAGACCCAGTACTTC
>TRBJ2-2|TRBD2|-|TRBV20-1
CSARDLDSGGAGELFF
TGCAGTGCTAGAGATCTGGATAGCGGGGGGGCGGGGGAGCTGTTTTTT
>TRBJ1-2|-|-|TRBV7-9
CASSSGGNGYTF
TGTGCCAGCAGCTCCGGGGGGAACGGCTACACCTTC
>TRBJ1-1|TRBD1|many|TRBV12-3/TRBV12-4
CASSQAGGKANTEAFF
TGTGCCAGCAGCCAAGCAGGGGGTAAGGCGAACACTGAAGCTTTCTTT
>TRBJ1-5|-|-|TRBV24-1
CATIPGDGPTGPQHF
TGTGCCACCATACCTGGGGACGGCCCCACAGGGCCCCAGCATTTT
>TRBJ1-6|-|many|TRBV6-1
CASCARPPLYNSPLHF
TGTGCCAGCTGCGCGCGTCCCCCTCTTTATAATTCACCCCTCCACTTT
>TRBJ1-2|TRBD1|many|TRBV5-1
CASSYGQGSYTF
TGCGCCAGCAGCTACGGACAGGGTAGCTACACCTTC
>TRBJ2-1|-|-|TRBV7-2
CASSLNRAPAYNEQFF
TGTGCCAGCAGCTTAAATCGCGCCCCGGCCTACAATGAGCAGTTCTTC
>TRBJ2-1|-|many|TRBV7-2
CASSLVADTGGNEQFF
TGTGCCAGCAGCTTAGTGGCTGACACCGGCGGGAATGAGCAGTTCTTC
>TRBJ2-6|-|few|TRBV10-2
CASSPPGRSSGANVLTF
TGCGCCAGCAGTCCTCCGGGACGCTCCTCTGGGGCCAACGTCCTGACTTTC
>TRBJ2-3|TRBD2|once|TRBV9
CASSVAGGADTQYF
TGTGCCAGCAGCGTAGCGGGGGGGGCAGATACGCAGTATTTT
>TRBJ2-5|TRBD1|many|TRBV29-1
CSVKHAGGWETQYF
TGCAGCGTCAAGCATGCAGGGGGCTGGGAGACCCAGTACTTC
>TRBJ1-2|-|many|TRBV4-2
CASSQEAGANGYTF
TGTGCCAGCAGCCAAGAGGCAGGGGCCAATGGCTACACCTTC
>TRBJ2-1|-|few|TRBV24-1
CATSDVQGTPYNEQFF
TGTGCCACCAGTGATGTACAGGGGACTCCATACAATGAGCAGTTCTTC